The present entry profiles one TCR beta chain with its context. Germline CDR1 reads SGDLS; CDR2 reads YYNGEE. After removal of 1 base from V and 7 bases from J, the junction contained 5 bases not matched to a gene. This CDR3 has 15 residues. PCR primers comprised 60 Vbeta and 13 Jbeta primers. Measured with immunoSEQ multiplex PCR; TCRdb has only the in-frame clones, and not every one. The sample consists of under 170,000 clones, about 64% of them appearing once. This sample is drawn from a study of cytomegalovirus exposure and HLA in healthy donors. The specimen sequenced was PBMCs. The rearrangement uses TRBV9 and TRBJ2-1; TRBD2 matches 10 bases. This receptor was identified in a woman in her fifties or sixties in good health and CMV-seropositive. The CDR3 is CASSVIAGGWNEQFF. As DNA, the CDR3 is TGTGCCAGCAGCGTAATAGCGGGAGGTTGGAATGAGCAGTTCTTC.